The source of this T cell receptor beta chain is a study of cytomegalovirus exposure and HLA in healthy donors. Study findings and constraints: Among the CMV-associated chains, three were confirmed in vitro as specific for CMV antigens. Later on, an analysis found that several of the most significant clusters appeared to be linked to common viral pathogens, which included parvovirus B19.

This clone has a handful of counts. The antigen remains undetermined. The PCR used 60 Vbeta and 13 Jbeta primers. Assay used: immunoSEQ multiplex PCR; TCRdb lists only in-frame clones, some missing. This sample yields more than 100,000 clones, of which roughly 60% are seen a single time; about 9% belongs to the top ten. The CDR3 is 14 residues long. Deletions cut 5 bases from V and 2 bases from J, with 12 bases between. CDR1 is SGHTA, CDR2 FQGNSA, per germline. Sequencing was performed on PBMCs. The chain recombines TRBV7-2 with TRBJ1-2; a weak D match, TRBD1 (6 bases). The TCR was taken from a man aged 35 to 55 in good health and CMV-seropositive. In nucleotides, the CDR3 is TGTGCCAGCAGCGCGATTACAGGGAACTATGGCTACACCTTC. The encoded protein is CASSAITGNYGYTF.